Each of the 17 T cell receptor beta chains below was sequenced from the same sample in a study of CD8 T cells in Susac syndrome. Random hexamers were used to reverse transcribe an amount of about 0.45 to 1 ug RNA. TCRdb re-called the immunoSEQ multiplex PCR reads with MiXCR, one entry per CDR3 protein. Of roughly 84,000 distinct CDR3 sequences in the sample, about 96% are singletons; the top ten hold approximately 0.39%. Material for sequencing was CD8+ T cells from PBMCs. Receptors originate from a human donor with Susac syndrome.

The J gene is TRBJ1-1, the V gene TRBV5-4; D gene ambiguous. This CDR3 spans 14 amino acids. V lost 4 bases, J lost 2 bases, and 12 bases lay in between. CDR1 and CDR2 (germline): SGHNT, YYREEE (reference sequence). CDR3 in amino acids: CASSDPMENTEAFF. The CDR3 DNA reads TGTGCCAGCAGCGATCCCATGGAAAACACTGAAGCTTTCTTT. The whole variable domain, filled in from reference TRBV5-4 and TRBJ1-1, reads ETGVTQSPTHLIKTRGQQVTLRCSSQSGHNTVSWYQQALGQGPQFIFQYYREEENGRGNFPPRFSGLQFPNYSSELNVNALELDDSALYLCASSDPMENTEAFFGQGTRLTVV.

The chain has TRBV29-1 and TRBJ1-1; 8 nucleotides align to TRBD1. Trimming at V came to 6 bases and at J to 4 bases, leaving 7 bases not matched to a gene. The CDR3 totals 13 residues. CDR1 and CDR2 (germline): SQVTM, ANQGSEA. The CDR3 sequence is CSVGQGRVTEAFF. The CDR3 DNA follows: TGCAGCGTCGGACAGGGAAGGGTCACTGAAGCTTTCTTT.

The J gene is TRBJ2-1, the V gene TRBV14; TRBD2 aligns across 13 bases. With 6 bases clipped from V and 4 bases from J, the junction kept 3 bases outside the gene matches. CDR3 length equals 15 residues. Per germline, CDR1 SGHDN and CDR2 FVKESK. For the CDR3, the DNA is TGTGCCAGCAGTTGGGGACTAGCGGGGTACAATGAGCAGTTCTTC. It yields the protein CASSWGLAGYNEQFF.

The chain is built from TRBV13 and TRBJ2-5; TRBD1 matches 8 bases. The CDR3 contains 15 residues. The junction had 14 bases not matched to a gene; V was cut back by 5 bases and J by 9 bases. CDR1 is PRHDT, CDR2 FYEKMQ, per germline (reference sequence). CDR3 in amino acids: CASSAPVRGLSPQYF. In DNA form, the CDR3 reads TGTGCCAGCAGCGCCCCCGTCAGGGGGCTTTCCCCCCAGTACTTC.

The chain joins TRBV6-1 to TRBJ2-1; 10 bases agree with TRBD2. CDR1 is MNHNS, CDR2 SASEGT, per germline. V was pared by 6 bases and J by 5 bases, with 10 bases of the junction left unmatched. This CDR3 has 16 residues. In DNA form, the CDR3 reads TGTGCCAGCAGGCGTAGTGAGCGGGGGGGCAACAATGAGCAGTTCTTC. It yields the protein CASRRSERGGNNEQFF.

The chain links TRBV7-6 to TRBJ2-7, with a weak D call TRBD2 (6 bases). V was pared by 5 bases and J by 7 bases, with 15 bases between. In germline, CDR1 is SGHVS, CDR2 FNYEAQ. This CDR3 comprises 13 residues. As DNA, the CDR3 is TGTGCCAGCAGCCCGTCGACTAGGGGAGAGCAGTACGTC. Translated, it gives CASSPSTRGEQYV.

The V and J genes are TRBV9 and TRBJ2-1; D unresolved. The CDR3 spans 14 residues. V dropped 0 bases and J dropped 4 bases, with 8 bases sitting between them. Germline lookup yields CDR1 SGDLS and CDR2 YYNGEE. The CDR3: CASSVGDAYNEQFF. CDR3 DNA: TGTGCCAGCAGCGTAGGAGACGCATACAATGAGCAGTTCTTC.

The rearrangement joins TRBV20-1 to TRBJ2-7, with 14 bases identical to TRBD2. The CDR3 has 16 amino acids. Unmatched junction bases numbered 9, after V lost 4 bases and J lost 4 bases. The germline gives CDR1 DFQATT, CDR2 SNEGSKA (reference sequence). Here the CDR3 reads CSAKGLAGDVVYEQYF. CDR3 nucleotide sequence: TGCAGTGCTAAGGGACTAGCGGGAGACGTTGTGTACGAGCAGTACTTC.

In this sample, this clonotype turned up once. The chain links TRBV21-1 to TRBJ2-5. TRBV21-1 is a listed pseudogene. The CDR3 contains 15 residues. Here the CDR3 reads CASSMSQTRQETQYF. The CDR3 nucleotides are TGTGCCAGCAGCATGAGTCAGACTCGTCAAGAGACCCAGTACTTC.

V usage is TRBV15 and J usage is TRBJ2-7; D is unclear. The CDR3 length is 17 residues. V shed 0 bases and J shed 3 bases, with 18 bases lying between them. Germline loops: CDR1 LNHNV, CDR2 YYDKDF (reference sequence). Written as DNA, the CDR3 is TGTGCCACCAGCAGAGATGGATGGGGTAGTCTTTTCTACGAGCAGTACTTC. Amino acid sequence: CATSRDGWGSLFYEQYF.

CDR3 residues: CATARGSSTDTQYF. DNA of the CDR3: TGTGCCACGGCCCGGGGATCGAGCACAGATACGCAGTATTTT. The chain joins TRBV27 to TRBJ2-3; D possibly corresponds to TRBD2 (5 bases). Trimming cost V 10 bases and J 0 bases, with 14 bases left between them. CDR3 length equals 14 residues. Germline CDR1 reads MNHEY; CDR2 reads SMNVEV (reference sequence).

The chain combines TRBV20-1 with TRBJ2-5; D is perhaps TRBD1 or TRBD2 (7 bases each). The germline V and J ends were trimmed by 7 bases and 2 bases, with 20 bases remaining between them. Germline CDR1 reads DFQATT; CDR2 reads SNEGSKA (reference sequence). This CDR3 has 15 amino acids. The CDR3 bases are TGCAGTGTCTCAGGGGGGGAATCCCATCAAGAGACCCAGTACTTC. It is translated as CSVSGGESHQETQYF.

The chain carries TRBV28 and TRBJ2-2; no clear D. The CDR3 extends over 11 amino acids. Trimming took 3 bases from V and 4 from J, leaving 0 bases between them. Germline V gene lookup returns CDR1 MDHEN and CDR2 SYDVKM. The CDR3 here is CASSFTGELFF. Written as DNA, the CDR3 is TGTGCCAGCAGTTTCACCGGGGAGCTGTTTTTT.

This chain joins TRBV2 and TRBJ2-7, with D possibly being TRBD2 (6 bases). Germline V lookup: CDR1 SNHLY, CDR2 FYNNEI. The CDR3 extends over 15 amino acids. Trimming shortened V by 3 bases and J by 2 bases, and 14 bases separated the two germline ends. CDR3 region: CASSEEGGVTYEQYF. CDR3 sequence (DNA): TGTGCCAGCAGTGAGGAGGGCGGGGTTACCTACGAGCAGTACTTC.

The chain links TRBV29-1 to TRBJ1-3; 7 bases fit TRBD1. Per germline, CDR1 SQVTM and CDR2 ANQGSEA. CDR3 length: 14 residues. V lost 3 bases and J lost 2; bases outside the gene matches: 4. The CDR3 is CSVELTGTGNTIYF. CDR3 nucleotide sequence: TGCAGCGTTGAGTTGACAGGGACTGGAAACACCATATATTTT.

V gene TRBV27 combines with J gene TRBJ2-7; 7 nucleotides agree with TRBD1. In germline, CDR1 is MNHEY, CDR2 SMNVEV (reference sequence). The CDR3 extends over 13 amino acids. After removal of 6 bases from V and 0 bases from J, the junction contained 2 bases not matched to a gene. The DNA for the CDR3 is TGTGCCAGCAGACAGGGGCCCTCCTACGAGCAGTACTTC. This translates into CASRQGPSYEQYF.

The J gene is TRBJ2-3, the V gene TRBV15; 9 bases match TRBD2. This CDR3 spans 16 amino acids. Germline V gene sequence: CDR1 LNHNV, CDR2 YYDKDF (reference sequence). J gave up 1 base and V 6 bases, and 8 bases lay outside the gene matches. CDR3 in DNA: TGTGCCACCAGTAATCTAGCGGGATTGGGCACAGATACGCAGTATTTT. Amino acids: CATSNLAGLGTDTQYF.